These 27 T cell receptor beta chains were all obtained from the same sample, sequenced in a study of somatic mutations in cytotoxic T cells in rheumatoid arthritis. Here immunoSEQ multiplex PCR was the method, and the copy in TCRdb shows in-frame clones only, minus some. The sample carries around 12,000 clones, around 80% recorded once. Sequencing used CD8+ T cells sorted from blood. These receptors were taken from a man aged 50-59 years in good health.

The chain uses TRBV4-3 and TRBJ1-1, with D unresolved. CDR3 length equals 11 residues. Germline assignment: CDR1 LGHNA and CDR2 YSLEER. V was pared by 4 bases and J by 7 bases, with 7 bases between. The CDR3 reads CASSPGGEAFF. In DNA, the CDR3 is TGCGCCAGCAGCCCAGGCGGTGAAGCTTTCTTT.

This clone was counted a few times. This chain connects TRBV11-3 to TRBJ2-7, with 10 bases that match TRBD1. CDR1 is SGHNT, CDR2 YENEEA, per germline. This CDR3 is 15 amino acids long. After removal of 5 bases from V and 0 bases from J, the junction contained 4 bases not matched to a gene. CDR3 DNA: TGTGCCAGCAGCCCGGGACAGGGGAGCTCCTACGAGCAGTACTTC. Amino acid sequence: CASSPGQGSSYEQYF.

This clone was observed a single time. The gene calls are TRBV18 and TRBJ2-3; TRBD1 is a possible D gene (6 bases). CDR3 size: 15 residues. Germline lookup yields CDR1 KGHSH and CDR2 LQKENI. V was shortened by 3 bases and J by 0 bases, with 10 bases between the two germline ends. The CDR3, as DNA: TGTGCCAGCTCACCGGACAGATCTAGCACAGATACGCAGTATTTT. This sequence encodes CASSPDRSSTDTQYF.

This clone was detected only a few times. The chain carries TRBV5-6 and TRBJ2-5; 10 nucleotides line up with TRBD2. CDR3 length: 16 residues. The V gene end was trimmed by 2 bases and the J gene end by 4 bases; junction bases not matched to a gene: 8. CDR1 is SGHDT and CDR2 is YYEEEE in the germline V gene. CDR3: CASSFGTSVSGETQYF. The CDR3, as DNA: TGTGCCAGCAGCTTCGGGACTAGCGTGTCTGGAGAGACCCAGTACTTC.

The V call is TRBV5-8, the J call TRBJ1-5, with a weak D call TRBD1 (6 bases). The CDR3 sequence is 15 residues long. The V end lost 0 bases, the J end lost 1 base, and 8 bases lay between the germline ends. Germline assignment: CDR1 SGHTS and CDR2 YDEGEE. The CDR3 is CASSLVGGSNQPQHF. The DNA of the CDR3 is TGTGCCAGCAGCTTGGTGGGGGGCAGCAATCAGCCCCAGCATTTT.

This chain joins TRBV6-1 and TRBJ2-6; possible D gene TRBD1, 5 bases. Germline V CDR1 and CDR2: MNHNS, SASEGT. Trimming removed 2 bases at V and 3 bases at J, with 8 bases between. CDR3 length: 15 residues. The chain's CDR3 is CASSELGDGANVLTF. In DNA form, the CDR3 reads TGTGCCAGCAGTGAATTAGGGGATGGGGCCAACGTCCTGACTTTC.

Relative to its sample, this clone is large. In DNA form, the CDR3 reads TGTGCCAGCAGCTTAATGGCGGGAGTTCGTAGAGAGCAGTACTTC. As protein: CASSLMAGVRREQYF. The chain recombines TRBV7-2 with TRBJ2-7; 7 nucleotides align to TRBD2. J lost 7 bases, V lost 2 bases, and 11 bases had no gene match. The CDR3 length is 15 residues. Per germline, CDR1 SGHTA and CDR2 FQGNSA.

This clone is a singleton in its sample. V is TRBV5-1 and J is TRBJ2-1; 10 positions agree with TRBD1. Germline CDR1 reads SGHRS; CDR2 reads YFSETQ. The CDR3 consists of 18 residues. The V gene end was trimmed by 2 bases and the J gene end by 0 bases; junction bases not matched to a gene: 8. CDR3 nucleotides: TGCGCCAGCAGCTTATGGACAGGGGGGTCCCGCTCCTACAATGAGCAGTTCTTC. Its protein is CASSLWTGGSRSYNEQFF.

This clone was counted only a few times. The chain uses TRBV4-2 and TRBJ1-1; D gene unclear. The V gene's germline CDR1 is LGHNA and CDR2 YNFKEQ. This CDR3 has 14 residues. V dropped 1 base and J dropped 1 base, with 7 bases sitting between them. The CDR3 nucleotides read TGTGCCAGCAGCCAAGGACAACCGAACACTGAAGCTTTCTTT. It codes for CASSQGQPNTEAFF.

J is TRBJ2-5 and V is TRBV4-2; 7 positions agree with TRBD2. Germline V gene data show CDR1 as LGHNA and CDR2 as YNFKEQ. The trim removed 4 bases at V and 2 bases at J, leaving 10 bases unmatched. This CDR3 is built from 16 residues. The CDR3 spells CASSRTAGAPQETQYF. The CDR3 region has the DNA TGTGCCAGCAGCCGAACCGCGGGAGCTCCTCAAGAGACCCAGTACTTC.

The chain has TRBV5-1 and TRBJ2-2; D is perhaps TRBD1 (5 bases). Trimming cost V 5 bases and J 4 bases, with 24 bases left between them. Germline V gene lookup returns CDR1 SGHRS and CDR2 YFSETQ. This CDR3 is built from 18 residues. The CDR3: CASSSPLSYRPGTGELFF. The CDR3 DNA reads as TGCGCCAGCAGTTCCCCTTTAAGCTACAGGCCGGGCACCGGGGAGCTGTTTTTT.

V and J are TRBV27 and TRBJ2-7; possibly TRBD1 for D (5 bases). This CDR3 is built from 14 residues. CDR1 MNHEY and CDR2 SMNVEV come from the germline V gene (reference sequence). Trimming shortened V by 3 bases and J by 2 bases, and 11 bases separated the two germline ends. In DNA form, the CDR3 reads TGTGCCAGCAGTTTCGGGCAGGGTCCCTACGAGCAGTACGTC. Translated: CASSFGQGPYEQYV.

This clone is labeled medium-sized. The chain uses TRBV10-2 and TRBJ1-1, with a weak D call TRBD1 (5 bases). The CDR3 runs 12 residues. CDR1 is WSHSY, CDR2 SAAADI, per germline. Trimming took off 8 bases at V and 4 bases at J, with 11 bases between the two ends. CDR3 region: CASRQGFTEAFF. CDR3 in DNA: TGCGCCAGCCGGCAGGGATTCACTGAAGCTTTCTTT.

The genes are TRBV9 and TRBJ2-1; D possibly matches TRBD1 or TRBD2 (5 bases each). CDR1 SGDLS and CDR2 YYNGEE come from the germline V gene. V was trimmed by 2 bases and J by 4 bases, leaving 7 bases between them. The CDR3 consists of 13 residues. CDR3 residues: CASSVEGYNEQFF. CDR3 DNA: TGTGCCAGCAGCGTCGAGGGGTACAATGAGCAGTTCTTC.

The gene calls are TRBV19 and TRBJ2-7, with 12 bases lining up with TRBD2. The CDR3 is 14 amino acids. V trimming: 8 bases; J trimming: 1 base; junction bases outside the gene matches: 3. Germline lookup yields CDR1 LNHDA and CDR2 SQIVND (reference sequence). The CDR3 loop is CASSTSGSSYEQYF. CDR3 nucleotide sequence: TGTGCCAGTTCGACTAGCGGGAGTTCCTACGAGCAGTACTTC.

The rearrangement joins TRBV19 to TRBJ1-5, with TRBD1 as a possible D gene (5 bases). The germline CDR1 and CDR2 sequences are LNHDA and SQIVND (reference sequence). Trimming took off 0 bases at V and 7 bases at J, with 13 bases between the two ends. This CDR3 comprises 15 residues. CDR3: CASSIDPGGRQPQHF. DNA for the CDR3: TGTGCCAGTAGTATAGATCCGGGGGGACGGCAGCCCCAGCATTTT.

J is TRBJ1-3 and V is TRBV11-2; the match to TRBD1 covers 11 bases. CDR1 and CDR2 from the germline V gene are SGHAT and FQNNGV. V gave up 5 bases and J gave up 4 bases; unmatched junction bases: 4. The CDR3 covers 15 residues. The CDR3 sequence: CASSGQGAHGNTIYF. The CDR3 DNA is TGTGCCAGCAGCGGACAGGGGGCGCACGGAAACACCATATATTTT.

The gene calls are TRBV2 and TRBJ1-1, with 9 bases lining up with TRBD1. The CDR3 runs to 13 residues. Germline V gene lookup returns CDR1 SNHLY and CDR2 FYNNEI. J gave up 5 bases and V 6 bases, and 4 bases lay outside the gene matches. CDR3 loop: CASRATGGTEAFF. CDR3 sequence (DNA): TGTGCCAGCAGAGCGACAGGGGGAACTGAAGCTTTCTTT.

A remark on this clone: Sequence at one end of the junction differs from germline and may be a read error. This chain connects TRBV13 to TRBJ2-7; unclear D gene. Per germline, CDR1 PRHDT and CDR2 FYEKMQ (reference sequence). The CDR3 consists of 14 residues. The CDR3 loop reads CASSFRPPGPEPVF. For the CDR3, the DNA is TGTGCCAGCAGTTTCCGACCACCCGGGCCAGAACCCGTCTTC.

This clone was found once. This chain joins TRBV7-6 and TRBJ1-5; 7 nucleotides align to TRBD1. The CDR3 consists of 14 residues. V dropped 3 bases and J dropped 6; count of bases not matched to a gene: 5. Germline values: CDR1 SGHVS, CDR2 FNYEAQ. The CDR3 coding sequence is TGTGCCAGCAGCTTGGCCTCAGGGGGTCAGCCCCAGCATTTT. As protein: CASSLASGGQPQHF.

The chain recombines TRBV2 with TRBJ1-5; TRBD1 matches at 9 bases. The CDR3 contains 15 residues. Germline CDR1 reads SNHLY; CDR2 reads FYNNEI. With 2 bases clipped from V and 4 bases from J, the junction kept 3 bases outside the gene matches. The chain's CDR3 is CASSELGTGNQPQHF. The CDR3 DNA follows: TGTGCCAGCAGTGAATTGGGGACAGGGAATCAGCCCCAGCATTTT.

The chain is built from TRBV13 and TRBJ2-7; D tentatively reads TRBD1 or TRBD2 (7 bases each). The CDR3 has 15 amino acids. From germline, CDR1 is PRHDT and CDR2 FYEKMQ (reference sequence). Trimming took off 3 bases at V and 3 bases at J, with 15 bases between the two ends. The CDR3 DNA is TGTGCCAGCAGCTTTGGAGCAGGGGGGGACTACGAGCAGTACTTC. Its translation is CASSFGAGGDYEQYF.

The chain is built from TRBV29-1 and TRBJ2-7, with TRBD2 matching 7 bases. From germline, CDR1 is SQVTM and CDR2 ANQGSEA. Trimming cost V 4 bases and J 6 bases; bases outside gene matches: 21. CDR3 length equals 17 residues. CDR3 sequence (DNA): TGCAGCGTTGTACCCGCAGTCTGGAGGACTAGTTCTCGCGAGCAGTACTTC. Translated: CSVVPAVWRTSSREQYF.

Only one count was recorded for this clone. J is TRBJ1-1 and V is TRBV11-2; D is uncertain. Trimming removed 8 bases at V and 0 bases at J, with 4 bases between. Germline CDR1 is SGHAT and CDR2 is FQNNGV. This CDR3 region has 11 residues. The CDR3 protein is CASSLNTEAFF. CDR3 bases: TGTGCCAGCTCACTGAACACTGAAGCTTTCTTT.

This CDR3 is CAWSVSANYGYTF. CDR3 DNA sequence: TGTGCCTGGAGTGTATCAGCGAACTATGGCTACACCTTC. The gene calls are TRBV30 and TRBJ1-2; no definite D call. Germline V CDR1 and CDR2: GTSNPN, SVGIG (reference sequence). The CDR3 extends over 13 amino acids. V dropped 0 bases and J dropped 2 bases, with 7 bases sitting between them.

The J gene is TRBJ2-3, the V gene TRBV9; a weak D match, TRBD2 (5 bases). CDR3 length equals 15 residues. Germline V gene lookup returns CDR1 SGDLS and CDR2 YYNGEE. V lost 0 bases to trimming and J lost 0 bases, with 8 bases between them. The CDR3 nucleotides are TGTGCCAGCAGCGTAGACGGGGTGAGCACAGATACGCAGTATTTT. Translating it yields CASSVDGVSTDTQYF.

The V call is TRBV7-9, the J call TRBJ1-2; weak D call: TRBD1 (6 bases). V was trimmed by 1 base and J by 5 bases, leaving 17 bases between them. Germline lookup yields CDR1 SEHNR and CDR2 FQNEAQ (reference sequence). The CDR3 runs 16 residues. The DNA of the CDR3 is TGTGCCAGCAGCTTAGGGGGGCAGGGAAGACGTTATGGCTACACCTTC. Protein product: CASSLGGQGRRYGYTF.